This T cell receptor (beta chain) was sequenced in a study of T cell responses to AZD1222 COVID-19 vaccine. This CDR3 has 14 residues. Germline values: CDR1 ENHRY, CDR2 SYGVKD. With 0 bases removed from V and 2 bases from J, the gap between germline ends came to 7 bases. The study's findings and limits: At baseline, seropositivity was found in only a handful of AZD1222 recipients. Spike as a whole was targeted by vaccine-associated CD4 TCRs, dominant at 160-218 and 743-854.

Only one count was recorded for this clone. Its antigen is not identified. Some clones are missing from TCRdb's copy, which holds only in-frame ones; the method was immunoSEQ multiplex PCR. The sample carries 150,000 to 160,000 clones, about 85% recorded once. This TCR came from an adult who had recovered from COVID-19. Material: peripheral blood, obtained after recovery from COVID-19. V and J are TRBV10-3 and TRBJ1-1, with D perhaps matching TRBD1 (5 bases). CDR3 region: CAISESGVNTEAFF. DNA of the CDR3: TGTGCCATCAGTGAGTCAGGGGTCAACACTGAAGCTTTCTTT.